The clone carrying this TCR beta chain showed up just a few times. Its cognate antigen is unknown. This record comes from a study of identical twins. Overall study findings and caveats: Within twin pairs, the out-of-frame alpha sequences they shared showed excess low generation probability.

CDR1 and CDR2 from the germline V gene are LNHDA and SQIVND (reference sequence). The CDR3 consists of 13 residues. The V end was cut by 5 bases, the J end by 13 bases, with 18 bases between. TCRdb used MiXCR to reprocess the 5' RACE reads, holding one entry per CDR3 protein. This sample has 450,000 to 650,000 distinct CDR3 sequences, with around 9.6% found just once. This same sample was also part of a study on yellow fever vaccine responses in identical twins.

This sequence was found in a woman younger than 30 in good health. The sample was PBMCs. V gene TRBV19 combines with J gene TRBJ1-5, with D unclear. CDR3 DNA: TGTGCCAGTAGTCCGTCGTCCGGACCGCGTCAGCATTTT. Translation gives CASSPSSGPRQHF. The variable domain in full, completed from reference TRBV19 and TRBJ1-5, reads DGGITQSPKYLFRKEGQNVTLSCEQNLNHDAMYWYRQDPGQGLRLIYYSQIVNDFQKGDIAEGYSVSREKKESFPLTVTSAQKNPTAFYLCASSPSSGPRQHFGDGTRLSIL.